Below, 19 T cell receptor beta chains from the same sample are listed, as sequenced in a study of blood T cell repertoires in COVID-19. Repertoires were generated with immunoSEQ multiplex PCR, while TCRdb's copy carries only in-frame clones and drops some. The top ten hold less than 5.5% of the sample, which has 150,000 or so clones, around 90% seen once. Sequencing was done on a sample of peripheral blood. These TCRs come from a human donor in a cohort sampled during active COVID-19.

The chain uses TRBV14 and TRBJ2-7; possibly TRBD2 for D (6 bases). This CDR3 spans 14 amino acids. V gave up 4 bases and J gave up 5 bases, with 15 bases separating them. Germline-derived CDR1 and CDR2 are SGHDN and FVKESK. The CDR3 reads CASSPEEGTHEQYF. As DNA, the CDR3 is TGTGCCAGCAGCCCCGAGGAGGGGACCCACGAGCAGTACTTC.

The rearrangement links TRBV10-3 to TRBJ2-7; D unresolved. This CDR3 has 12 residues. The germline CDR1 and CDR2 sequences are ENHRY and SYGVKD. The V and J ends lost 3 bases and 6 bases respectively, with 9 bases between them. CDR3 in amino acids: CAISETALEQYF. CDR3 nucleotides: TGTGCCATCAGTGAAACTGCTCTCGAGCAGTACTTC.

This sequence joins TRBV5-3 and TRBJ2-7; D gene uncertain. TRBV5-3 is placed among ORFs of uncertain function. Trimming took off 4 bases at V and 1 base at J, with 33 bases between the two ends. CDR3 size: 21 residues. The CDR3 DNA is TGTGCCAGAAGCCCTCCCGACATTGTCGGCAGGCCATGGTCGATTTCCTACGAGCAGTACTTC. This sequence encodes CARSPPDIVGRPWSISYEQYF.

CDR3: CASRLECGSCNEKLFF. The DNA of the CDR3 is TGTGCAAGTCGCTTGGAGTGTGGGAGTTGTAATGAAAAACTGTTTTTT. The chain has TRBV12-2 and TRBJ1-4. TRBV12-2 is a pseudogene. The CDR3 has 16 amino acids.

The chain links TRBV7-9 to TRBJ1-4; D is ambiguous. The length of the CDR3 is 14 residues. Germline V lookup: CDR1 SEHNR, CDR2 FQNEAQ (reference sequence). The germline V and J ends were trimmed by 1 base and 4 bases, with 7 bases remaining between them. The CDR3 sequence is CASSLGQNNEKLFF. The CDR3 DNA is TGTGCCAGCAGCTTAGGTCAGAATAATGAAAAACTGTTTTTT.

The rearrangement uses TRBV6-5 and TRBJ1-2; 8 positions match TRBD1. The CDR3 loop spans 14 amino acids. Germline V gene lookup returns CDR1 MNHEY and CDR2 SVGAGI. Unmatched junction bases numbered 3, after V lost 2 bases and J lost 4 bases. DNA of the CDR3: TGTGCCAGCAGTTACCAGGGGGCTGGCTATGGCTACACCTTC. This sequence encodes CASSYQGAGYGYTF.

This sequence joins TRBV28 and TRBJ1-2; perhaps TRBD1 as D (5 bases). The CDR3 is made up of 11 amino acids. The V end was cut by 9 bases, the J end by 8 bases, with 13 bases between. Germline V gene lookup returns CDR1 MDHEN and CDR2 SYDVKM. The CDR3 DNA follows: TGTGCCAGTTTCACAGGAAGCGGCTACACCTTC. It specifies CASFTGSGYTF.

The chain's CDR3 is CASSFNRAGGYTF. The DNA of the CDR3 is TGTGCCAGCAGTTTCAACAGGGCTGGCGGCTACACCTTC. The V and J genes are TRBV6-5 and TRBJ1-2; TRBD1 might be the D (6 bases). V gave up 4 bases and J gave up 8 bases, with 14 bases separating them. The CDR3 extends over 13 amino acids. Germline-derived CDR1 and CDR2 are MNHEY and SVGAGI.

CDR3 in amino acids: CASSLGPSGRSEQFF. In DNA form, the CDR3 reads TGTGCCAGCAGCTTAGGGCCTAGCGGGAGAAGCGAGCAGTTCTTC. V usage is TRBV11-2 and J usage is TRBJ2-1, with TRBD2 identical over 10 bases. Germline loops: CDR1 SGHAT, CDR2 FQNNGV. This CDR3 has 15 residues. Trimming removed 1 base from V and 10 bases from J; junction bases left unmatched: 7.

The rearrangement links TRBV6-5 to TRBJ2-6; possibly TRBD1 for D (6 bases). V gave up 4 bases and J gave up 4 bases, with 14 bases separating them. The CDR3 covers 16 residues. Germline V gene data show CDR1 as MNHEY and CDR2 as SVGAGI. CDR3 loop: CASSSRTGNGANVLTF. In DNA form, the CDR3 reads TGTGCCAGCAGTTCCCGTACAGGGAACGGGGCCAACGTCCTGACTTTC.

V gene TRBV10-2 combines with J gene TRBJ2-7, with D maybe TRBD1 (5 bases). CDR3 size: 11 residues. V was shortened by 6 bases and J by 4 bases, with 7 bases between the two germline ends. The germline V gene encodes CDR1 WSHSY and CDR2 SAAADI. For the CDR3, the DNA is TGCGCCAGCAGAGCAGGGTACGAGCAGTACTTC. It is translated as CASRAGYEQYF.

This chain links TRBV7-8 with TRBJ1-2, with 10 bases that match TRBD1. V lost 5 bases to trimming and J lost 8 bases; unmatched junction nucleotides: 11. The CDR3 has 15 amino acids. In germline, CDR1 is SGHVS, CDR2 FQNEAQ. CDR3 coding DNA: TGTGCCAGCAGCCTTTTTACCGGGACAGGGGACGGCTACACCTTC. Protein product: CASSLFTGTGDGYTF.

This chain connects TRBV5-1 to TRBJ1-4, with 7 nucleotides matching TRBD1. The CDR3 spans 18 residues. V shed 1 base, J shed 7 bases, and the junction held 16 bases outside the gene matches. Per the germline V gene, CDR1 is SGHRS and CDR2 is YFSETQ. CDR3 coding DNA: TGCGCCAGCAGCTTGTCAGTCGGGTCGGGACAGTCTCTTGAAAAACTGTTTTTT. This encodes CASSLSVGSGQSLEKLFF.

The CDR3 DNA follows: TGTGCCACCAGACGGGAGAACACCGGGGAGCTGTTTTTT. It specifies CATRRENTGELFF. The V gene is TRBV24-1, the J gene TRBJ2-2, with D perhaps TRBD2 (5 bases). The CDR3 consists of 13 residues. Germline lookup yields CDR1 KGHDR and CDR2 SFDVKD. Trimming removed 7 bases from V and 1 base from J, with 6 bases in between.

The chain carries TRBV5-6 and TRBJ1-2; no clear D. The CDR3 sequence is 11 residues long. Germline V gene data show CDR1 as SGHDT and CDR2 as YYEEEE. The V and J ends lost 2 bases and 6 bases respectively, with 5 bases between them. For the CDR3, the DNA is TGTGCCAGCAGCTTCGTTGATGGCTACACCTTC. It translates to CASSFVDGYTF.

CDR3 bases: TGTGCCAGCAGCTTAGCGAGGGGGCCTCAAGAGACCCAGTACTTC. Translating gives CASSLARGPQETQYF. The gene calls are TRBV7-2 and TRBJ2-5; 7 bases line up with TRBD1. The length of the CDR3 is 15 residues. Per germline, CDR1 SGHTA and CDR2 FQGNSA. V lost 0 bases to trimming and J lost 2 bases; unmatched junction nucleotides: 3.

V gene TRBV12-3 or TRBV12-4 combines with J gene TRBJ1-5; the match to TRBD1 covers 7 bases. V lost 6 bases and J lost 6; bases outside the gene matches: 5. The CDR3 runs to 13 residues. The DNA for the CDR3 is TGTGCCAGCAGCGACAGGGTGTTTCAGCCCCAGCATTTT. Translating it yields CASSDRVFQPQHF.

The chain uses TRBV30 and TRBJ1-6, with D possibly being TRBD1 (6 bases). The CDR3 sequence is 14 residues long. Trimming stripped 1 base from V and 9 bases from J, with 13 bases between. CDR1 and CDR2 from the germline V gene are GTSNPN and SVGIG (reference sequence). The CDR3 DNA reads as TGTGCCTGGAGTGATCAGGGGTTAGGTTCACCCCTCCACTTT. This gives the protein CAWSDQGLGSPLHF.

CDR3 nucleotide sequence: TGTGCCAGCAGCCGTCAAGCGGGGGTGAAATACGAGCAGTACTTC. Translated, it gives CASSRQAGVKYEQYF. The V gene is TRBV5-4, the J gene TRBJ2-7, with 8 bases that match TRBD2. In germline, CDR1 is SGHNT, CDR2 YYREEE (reference sequence). This CDR3 is built from 15 residues. J lost 4 bases, V lost 4 bases, and 10 bases had no gene match.